This T cell receptor (beta chain) was sequenced for a study of blood T cell repertoires in COVID-19. Trimming shortened V by 7 bases and J by 5 bases, and 8 bases separated the two germline ends. The CDR3 consists of 11 residues. Germline V CDR1 and CDR2: SEHNR, FQNEAQ (reference sequence). Only in-frame clones appear in the TCRdb table, and some are missing; sequencing was by immunoSEQ multiplex PCR. The sample contains 100,000 to 150,000 clones, approximately 90% of which appear only once. This clone occurred a few times. The gene calls are TRBV7-9 and TRBJ1-1, with D possibly TRBD1 on 6 matching bases. Sequencing was done on a sample of peripheral blood. The receptor was isolated from a man aged 45 to 65 with COVID-19, enrolled during active disease. CDR3 nucleotide sequence: TGTGCCAGCACGCAGGGGACTGAAGCTTTCTTT. It specifies CASTQGTEAFF.